This TCR beta chain was recorded in a study of CD8 T cells in ankylosing spondylitis. Scientists made TCR beta libraries using quantitative 5'-RACE with molecular barcodes. From the 5' RACE reads, TCRdb called clonotypes with MiXCR, one entry per CDR3 protein. The sample holds just over 350,000 distinct CDR3 sequences, about 20% seen once. Germline V gene sequence: CDR1 MGHDK, CDR2 SYGVNS. Trimming took off 6 bases at V and 6 bases at J, with 17 bases between the two ends. The CDR3 covers 15 residues. This sequence joins TRBV25-1 and TRBJ1-4; D may be TRBD1 (5 bases). Sequencing was done on a sample of blood, either unsorted or a sorted T cell fraction (not recorded which). This TCR derives from a male donor with ankylosing spondylitis or in good health (not recorded which). The CDR3 bases are TGTGCCAGCAGGGCGAGTTTGGGGGGATATGAAAAACTGTTTTTT. This gives the protein CASRASLGGYEKLFF.